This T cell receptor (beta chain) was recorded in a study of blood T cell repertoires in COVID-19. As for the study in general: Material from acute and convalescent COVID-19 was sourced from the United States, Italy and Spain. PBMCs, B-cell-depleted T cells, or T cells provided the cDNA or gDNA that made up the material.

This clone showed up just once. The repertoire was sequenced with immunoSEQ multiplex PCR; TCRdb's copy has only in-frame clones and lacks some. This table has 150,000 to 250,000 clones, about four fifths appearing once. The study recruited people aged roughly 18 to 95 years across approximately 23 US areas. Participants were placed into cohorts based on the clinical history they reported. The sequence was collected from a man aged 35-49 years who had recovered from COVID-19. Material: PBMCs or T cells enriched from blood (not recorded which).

The CDR3 coding sequence is TGTGCCAGCAGCTTAAGCAGGGCAGATACGCAGTATTTT. The encoded protein is CASSLSRADTQYF. The chain has TRBV7-3 and TRBJ2-3; D is perhaps TRBD1 (5 bases). The germline gives CDR1 SGHTA, CDR2 FQGTGA. The CDR3 is made up of 13 amino acids. V was shortened by 1 base and J by 4 bases, with 6 bases between the two germline ends.